The T cell receptor beta chain under discussion was sequenced for a study of beta chain features in type 1 diabetes. Notes on the study in general: Researchers reported that naive, central memory and Treg TCRB repertoires appeared more similar in patients than in healthy donors.

Looked up from germline, CDR1 is SEHNR and CDR2 is FQNEAQ (reference sequence). V was pared by 5 bases and J by 2 bases, with 9 bases of the junction left unmatched. The CDR3 consists of 16 residues. Expressed TCRB transcripts were sequenced, since all the RNA that had been isolated was reverse transcribed. Some clones are missing from TCRdb's copy, which holds only in-frame ones; the method was immunoSEQ multiplex PCR. The sample holds roughly 150,000 clones; about 9.8% are singletons and the top ten take 2% to 2.5%. CD4+ cells of the naive, central memory, regulatory and stem cell-like memory types were sorted via CD45RO/CCR7/CD25/CD127/CD95/CD27. This clone was seen a few times. Its cognate antigen is unknown.

The rearrangement joins TRBV7-9 to TRBJ2-1, with 7 bases identical to TRBD1. Sequenced material: central memory CD4+ T cells from blood. The sequence was collected from a young woman in good health. CDR3 loop: CASSLPGQSTYNEQFF. The CDR3 coding sequence is TGTGCCAGCAGCCTCCCGGGACAGAGTACCTACAATGAGCAGTTCTTC. Supplemented by reference TRBV7-9 and TRBJ2-1, the full variable domain reads DTGVSQNPRHKITKRGQNVTFRCDPISEHNRLYWYRQTLGQGPEFLTYFQNEAQLEKSRLLSDRFSAERPKGSFSTLEIQRTEQGDSAMYLCASSLPGQSTYNEQFFGPGTRLTVL.